This T cell receptor beta chain derives from a study of cytomegalovirus exposure and HLA in healthy donors (TCRdb year 2017). In the study overall: In an earlier analysis of some 550 of the donors, approximately 260 Gb of sequence data and 90 million to 130 million unique TCR beta sequences from about 179 million T cells were reported. A separate validation cohort of roughly 130 different subjects was used in addition to the approximately 700-subject first cohort. Because of strong linkage in the cohort, five DR-DQ haplotypes were treated as single units for association and clustering. Across about 370 genotyped donors of the cohort, an average of roughly 200,000 unique TCR beta nucleotide sequences per donor were sequenced, and roughly 18% of those sequences were non-productive. In an earlier analysis of several hundred of the donors, high-throughput TCR beta sequencing was used to judge whether each TCR beta V gene segment behaved as functional or pseudogenic. Of the roughly 400 genotyped donors, over 70% fell in the genetic ancestry cluster associated with self-reported Caucasian donors. Every repertoire in the discovery cohort had been generated on one and the same sequencing platform. Both class I and class II loci were covered by HLA typing, at four-digit resolution. Typing coverage varied by locus: about 629-640 donors for A, B, C, DRB1 and DQB1; about 520 for DQA1; nearly 610 for DPA1; under 490 for DPB1. Using immunosequencing, the study profiled T cell repertoires from about 650 subjects and related those repertoires to cytomegalovirus serostatus. The aim of the study was to test whether cataloging public T cell receptors could identify signatures of past pathogen exposure. Roughly 300 gigabases of sequencing data and 80 million or so unique TCR sequences were included in an early release covering 550 to 650 HLA-typed donors. In the later analysis, no new phenotypic data were used to find candidate immune exposures; instead, reliance was placed on TCR beta sequences and their occurrence across donors. Donor age, sex, ethnicity and CMV serostatus were collected together with the repertoire data. High-throughput TCR immunosequencing, statistical association of individual TCRs with disease status, and machine learning were combined to predict cytomegalovirus infection status. In a later analysis, previously published TCR beta repertoires from 666 donors were re-analyzed and high-resolution HLA genotyping was added so that TCR occurrence patterns could be studied. Genome-wide SNP genotypes for about 55% of the 666 donors were used in a later genetic analysis, which treated that subset as a discovery cohort.

The CDR3 holds 12 amino acids from the cysteine to the phenylalanine. Just the 36-base CDR3 DNA is kept, in frame starting at base 1. Trimming takes 3 bases from V and 9 bases from J, and the germline ends sit 9 bases apart. CDR1 is given as MDHEN and CDR2 as SYDVKM, both from the germline V gene. Beyond this particular receptor, the publication reports: Most CMV-associated TCR beta chains appeared to be HLA-restricted in a later analysis, and the HLA associations seemed to be driven largely by CMV exposure. In an earlier analysis of about 540 of the donors, most TCR beta V segments were observed in productive rearrangements about 87% or about 30% of the time, broadly matching IMGT annotations. A later genetic analysis associated a missense DCLRE1C variant with V-gene and J-gene trimming of TCR beta chains, and an independent cohort replicated the association. Compared with the approximately 720-donor mean, donors in an Asian-associated ancestry cluster had fewer N-insertions in productive TCRs, according to a later genetic analysis. Cytomegalovirus status was reported to be diagnosed by the classifier with high specificity and sensitivity in both the original and validation cohorts. For the cohort, immune exposure information was limited to CMV serostatus. Some IMGT-functional V segments, including TRBV6-2 and TRBV6-3, could not be told apart with the 87-base-pair reads, so those segments were excluded. Only TCR beta chains were sequenced in this cohort, and the absence of alpha or paired-chain data limited detectable features. According to the authors, the approach could potentially be generalized to other disease states and immunological phenotypes. The study gave a list of 150 to 200 TCR beta chains associated with cytomegalovirus. A further reported finding was that TCR beta sequences accurately predicted the HLA-A and HLA-B alleles for most subjects in the first cohort. Strong co-occurrence of HLA alleles, especially DR and DQ, made assigning TCR associations to individual alleles difficult. A later analysis found that HLA-associated TCR beta chains were more clonally expanded and had lower generation probabilities than equally common non-associated chains. Most TCR sequences were seen in very few donors, while some public TCRs were found in many individuals. Correlated functional status among segregating V segments might be attributable to linkage disequilibrium, but an unknown experimental factor could not be ruled out. A group of highly shared sequence variants was considered likely to be a technical artifact of the sequencing pipeline. Several of the top co-occurrence clusters appeared to be linked to parvovirus B19, influenza, CMV and Epstein-Barr virus, according to a later analysis. In a later analysis, TCR association rates were found to vary across HLA loci, with the most associated TCRs seen for DRB1 alleles and the fewest for HLA-C alleles. At a false discovery rate of 0.05, a later analysis linked about 16,000 TCR beta sequences to specific HLA alleles. Roughly uniform sequencing depth across donors was assumed in presence/absence analyses, although this assumption may not hold. A few of the identified cytomegalovirus-associated TCR beta chains were confirmed in vitro to be specific for cytomegalovirus antigens. Because counts were too low, some 17 rarely observed V segments, including chromosome 9 orphons, were excluded from the earlier analysis of 587 of the donors. Because HLA typing was unavailable for some donors at each locus, only the typed subset was used in association tests.

Note on this clone: What antigen it recognizes has not been identified.

Library preparation used the immunoSEQ multiplex PCR assay. The multiplex PCR relied on a mix of 60 forward primers for TCR Vbeta segments and 13 reverse primers for TCR Jbeta segments. The CDR3 region of rearranged TCR beta genes was amplified from genomic DNA with a multiplex PCR assay. The Illumina HiSeq System was used to sequence the amplified TCR beta libraries as 87-base-pair reads. Under the source paper's analysis protocol: Across the roughly 700 repertoires, a later analysis counted roughly 77 million unique TCR beta chains, around 11 million of which were shared by at least two donors. To remove PCR and sequencing errors, raw reads were error-corrected and collapsed into unique sequences using a nearest-neighbor algorithm that merged closely related sequences. To assign V, D and J gene segments, CDR3 sequences were aligned to IMGT reference sequences. For a sequence to be retained, a match of at least six nucleotides was required to both a V gene segment and a J gene segment. A rearrangement was called productive if the CDR3 had no stop codons and remained in frame with V and J, and every other rearrangement was called non-productive. CDR3 was defined by IMGT convention, running from the second conserved V-encoded cysteine to the conserved J-encoded phenylalanine. The earlier analysis of about 590 of the donors excluded sequences that lacked an unambiguous match to a single V gene segment. An earlier analysis of a few hundred of the donors called V segments functional above 56.7% productive rearrangements and segregating when the between-donor standard deviation exceeded 5%. A statistical classification framework was built for diagnosing cytomegalovirus status from the catalog of TCR beta chain sequences. In a later analysis, V and J genes were assigned by comparing TCR nucleotide sequences against IMGT/GENE-DB human TR gene sequences. In a later analysis, CDR3 sequences and most-parsimonious VDJ recombination scenarios were assigned using the TCRdist pipeline. In a later analysis, each TCR beta chain was defined by its CDR3 amino acid sequence together with its V-gene family, and reads lacking a unique V-gene family were excluded. To address suspected cross-contamination and a sequencing artifact, a later analysis removed some 620 highly shared, low-generation-probability nucleotide sequences. In a later analysis, a clonal expansion index for each public chain was calculated from normalized within-repertoire ranks of inferred template counts. In a later analysis, generation probabilities were computed with a VDJ recombination model fitted to out-of-frame rearrangements, and the resulting probabilities were checked against IGoR. In a later analysis, TCR-TCR, TCR-HLA and TCR-CMV co-occurrence was scored with hypergeometric tests, and a repertoire-size bias correction was applied to TCR pairs. A later analysis estimated false discovery rates by permuting HLA or CMV assignments 20 times. In a later analysis, co-occurring TCRs were grouped with DBSCAN, and TCRdist sequence similarity was added when clustering was performed within HLA-allele-positive subsets. Repertoires with fewer than 30,000 or more than 120,000 public chains, plus five repertoires with anomalous nucleotide sharing, were excluded from co-occurrence clustering. This immuneACCESS table, as held by TCRdb, lists in-frame sequences with V and J called but not all clones. Of the missing ones, under half trace to an unresolved V gene in checked studies; the others have no known cause. V and J calls and clone size are those listed in that table; D and trimming were worked out from the DNA. This sample's listing comprises about 130,000 clones. The ten most abundant clones make up around 2.7% of the sample.

The cohort comprised fewer than 700 healthy bone marrow donors. Cohort members were all nominally healthy when sampled, although unrecorded immune exposures were likely present. The donor tested CMV seronegative and was one of the 352 seronegative cohort members. A peripheral blood sample was provided by each donor, and peripheral blood mononuclear cells were used for TCR beta sequencing. The Qiagen DNeasy Blood Extraction Kit was used to extract genomic DNA from the blood cell samples. This receptor was obtained from a man aged 30 to 39 in good health and CMV-seronegative. The material sequenced was PBMCs. The chain joins TRBV28 to TRBJ1-5; 5 matching bases give a weak D call of TRBD1. The DNA reads TGTGCCAGCAGTTTCAGGGTTCGGCCCCAGCATTTT. The resulting protein is CASSFRVRPQHF.